The clone carrying this T cell receptor (beta chain) has just a few counts. In TCRdb, the RACE reads were re-called with MiXCR into one record per CDR3 protein. The sample lists 75,000 to 90,000 distinct CDR3 sequences, about 10% seen once, with more than 4% in the top ten. Germline lookup yields CDR1 LNHDA and CDR2 SQIVND (reference sequence). The CDR3 totals 13 residues. Trimming stripped 0 bases from V and 3 bases from J, with 6 bases between. This entry comes from a study of human T cells and chemical hapten exposure. As for time point: patch test 2, 6 weeks after DPC sensitization. Treatment described: therapeutic diphenylcyclopropenone sensitization with weekly scalp DPC.

The chain couples TRBV19 to TRBJ2-7; D remains unclear. The receptor's source is a woman in her fifties or sixties with alopecia areata. Some clones in this sample may be carry-over from other donors' samples. Sequences were derived from whole blood, sampled in connection with sensitization to the hapten diphenylcyclopropenone (DPC). The DNA of the CDR3 is TGTGCCAGTAGTATAGACAGGAGCTACGAGCAGTACTTC. Translated, it gives CASSIDRSYEQYF.